One T cell receptor (beta chain) is described in this entry. The sample is drawn from a study of blood T cell repertoires in COVID-19. Background on the study: Nucleic acid was either cDNA or gDNA, and it came from T cells, B-cell-depleted T cells, or PBMCs.

Across about 22 US areas, participants ranged in age from about 18 to 100 years. Two negative PCRs, clearance, or symptom resolution characterized the recovered Cohort 3 donors. How the authors handled the data: How many nucleated cells were present was estimated from reference gene primer amplification. Repertoires were generated with immunoSEQ multiplex PCR, while TCRdb's copy carries only in-frame clones and drops some. That table furnishes V, J and clone size, whereas the DNA furnished D and trimming. Among about 170,000 clones listed, under 85% were seen once. The CDR3 spans 13 residues. The germline CDR1 and CDR2 sequences are SGHVS and FQNEAQ. V lost 6 bases and J 1 base, leaving 9 bases between the germline ends.

The sequencing sample was made of PBMCs or T cells enriched from blood (not recorded which). The gene calls are TRBV7-8 and TRBJ1-1, with D uncertain. This clonotype was sampled from a man aged 50 or older who had recovered from COVID-19. The CDR3 sequence: CASSLTRNTEAFF. CDR3 coding DNA: TGTGCCAGCAGTTTAACACGGAACACTGAAGCTTTCTTT.